This TCR beta chain originates from a study of T cell changes during pregnancy in multiple sclerosis (dated by TCRdb to about 2019). About the study as a whole: In women with multiple sclerosis, the researchers looked at how the T cell repertoire shifted as pregnancy progressed.

The library came from the immunoSEQ multiplex PCR assay. TCRdb carries this immuneACCESS record with in-frame sequences only. Its versions omit some clonotypes, under half of them owing to an unresolved V gene in the studies checked, with the rest unexplained. The sample yields 30,000 to 40,000 clones; roughly nine tenths were counted once. Around 3% of the sample rests with the top ten. Reading the germline V gene gives CDR1 MDHEN and CDR2 SYDVKM. The CDR3 holds 12 amino acids from the cysteine to the phenylalanine. Here the CDR3 DNA is all that survives: 36 bases in frame from base 1. Cut back by 8 bases and 2 bases, the V and J ends lie 10 bases apart. As to this clone: The antigen it recognizes is unknown. Per-base qualities were not stored, and no clone one base away is much larger.

The chain couples TRBV28 to TRBJ2-7; the D gene cannot be named for sure. Sequencing used CD4+ T cells from peripheral blood mononuclear cells, obtained in the third trimester of pregnancy. This TCR derives from a female donor in good health, enrolled as a control in a pregnancy study. The CDR3 sequence is CASCEMAYEQYF. The bases are TGTGCCAGCTGCGAAATGGCCTACGAGCAGTACTTC. Supplemented by the reference TRBV28 and TRBJ2-7 proteins around the CDR3, the complete variable domain is DVKVTQSSRYLVKRTGEKVFLECVQDMDHENMFWYRQDPGLGLRLIYFSYDVKMKEKGDIPEGYSVSREKKERFSLILESASTNQTSMYLCASCEMAYEQYFGPGTRLTVT.